The present TCR beta chain was sequenced within a study of vaccination and CD4 T cells after COVID-19. Study context: The interval from dose two to post-vaccine sampling had a median of roughly 72 days, and it ranged from 14 to 241. Stimulation of the cells used overlapping spike peptide pools from SARS-CoV-2 and from the common cold coronaviruses HCoV-NL63, HCoV-OC43 and HCoV-229E. Study conclusions and caveats: In convalescent patients, 304 of 307 vaccine-specific clones were mono-reactive for SARS-CoV-2 spike. The study examined relatively few convalescent patients and included no early post-infection timepoints.

Germline V lookup: CDR1 SGHVS, CDR2 FNYEAQ. There are 15 residues in the CDR3. V lost 1 base to trimming and J lost 0 bases, with 7 bases between them. For this clonotype: The antigen remains undetermined.

The assay that was used to sequence DNA from cultured CD4+ T cells was the Oncomine TCR Beta short-read assay. TCRdb fed the PCR reads into MiXCR, producing one record per CDR3 protein. The data hold 9,500 to 15,000 distinct CDR3 sequences, with around 50% observed a single time. Treatment described: approximately nine-day PBMC culture with coronavirus spike peptide pools or control peptides (ViraFEST assay). The TCR sequence derives from a human donor who had recovered from COVID-19. The genes are TRBV7-6 and TRBJ1-5; D is undetermined. Sequencing was carried out using CD4+ T cells from blood, cultured in vitro. Here the CDR3 reads CASSLDSGSNQPQHF. The CDR3 DNA sequence: TGTGCCAGCAGCTTAGACTCGGGTAGCAATCAGCCCCAGCATTTT.